This T cell receptor beta chain was documented in a study of T-cell reconstitution after alpha-beta-depleted transplantation in children. This clonotype was detected ten times or more. The CDR3 spans 13 residues. Germline CDR1 reads SNHLY; CDR2 reads FYNNEI. J lost 1 base, V lost 6 bases, and 2 bases had no gene match. A TCRbeta library incorporating unique molecular identifiers was prepared. One entry per CDR3 protein, called by TCRdb with MiXCR from the PCR reads. The table shows around 380,000 distinct CDR3 sequences, with around 9.9% occurring only once. Sequences were derived from PBMCs from the stem cell graft donor, sampled from the stem cell graft. The chain combines TRBV2 with TRBJ2-7, with 8 bases aligning to TRBD2. The sequence was obtained from a human donor who donated a stem cell graft to a child with acute myeloid leukemia. CDR3 DNA: TGTGCCAGCAGCGCGGGGGGATCCTACGAGCAGTACGTC. It encodes CASSAGGSYEQYV.